Below, 22 T cell receptor beta chains from the same sample are listed, as sequenced in a study of CD8 T cells in ankylosing spondylitis. Overall study results and limits: Characteristic, it appeared, of ankylosing spondylitis blood was a TCR beta motif of fewer than 10 highly homologous variants.

The antigens these receptors bind are not known. Each CDR3 protein is one row after TCRdb ran MiXCR on the 5' RACE reads. The sample holds some 700,000 distinct CDR3 sequences, roughly 19% seen once. Sequences were obtained from blood, either unsorted or a sorted T cell fraction (not recorded which). Receptors were obtained from a male donor with ankylosing spondylitis.

This clonotype has more than one count but fewer than ten. The CDR3 protein is CATSPVGGPNTEAFF. The CDR3 nucleotides read TGTGCCACCAGCCCCGTGGGGGGGCCGAACACTGAAGCTTTCTTT. The V and J genes are TRBV15 and TRBJ1-1; a possible D gene is TRBD1 (6 bases). The germline V gene has CDR1 LNHNV and CDR2 YYDKDF (reference sequence). Trimming cost V 5 bases and J 1 base, with 14 bases left between them. The CDR3 runs to 15 residues.

This clonotype was detected only a few times. V usage is TRBV7-9 and J usage is TRBJ1-4; D gene ambiguous. Deletions cut 2 bases from V and 5 bases from J, with 12 bases between. Germline CDR1 SEHNR, CDR2 FQNEAQ (reference sequence). The CDR3 covers 15 residues. The CDR3 region has the DNA TGTGCCAGCAGCTTACGACTGGATATCAATGAAAAACTGTTTTTT. Its translation is CASSLRLDINEKLFF.

The chain joins TRBV7-2 to TRBJ2-3; 10 bases are shared with TRBD2. This CDR3 spans 17 amino acids. The V gene's germline CDR1 is SGHTA and CDR2 FQGNSA. V lost 3 bases and J lost 4; bases outside the gene matches: 10. CDR3 in amino acids: CASSFGGSGGAADTQYF. The CDR3 bases are TGTGCCAGCAGCTTTGGCGGGAGCGGGGGGGCAGCAGATACGCAGTATTTT.

This clonotype came up a few times. J is TRBJ2-7 and V is TRBV7-8, with 10 positions matching TRBD2. This CDR3 spans 15 amino acids. The V segment lost 5 bases and the J segment 1 base; nucleotides outside the gene matches: 5. Germline V gives CDR1 SGHVS, CDR2 FQNEAQ. CDR3 protein: CASSPTSGFSYEQYF. CDR3 nucleotide sequence: TGTGCCAGCAGCCCGACTAGCGGGTTTTCCTACGAGCAGTACTTC. The whole variable domain, remainder taken from reference TRBV7-8 and TRBJ2-7, is GAGVSQSPRYKVAKRGQDVALRCDPISGHVSLFWYQQALGQGPEFLTYFQNEAQLDKSGLPSDRFFAERPEGSVSTLKIQRTQQEDSAVYLCASSPTSGFSYEQYFGPGTRLTVT.

The sample holds a few counts of this clonotype. This rearrangement joins TRBV6-1 to TRBJ2-1, with 7 bases that match TRBD2. V lost 6 bases and J lost 10; bases outside the gene matches: 15. The CDR3 is made up of 15 amino acids. Germline V gene lookup returns CDR1 MNHNS and CDR2 SASEGT. CDR3 residues: CASSLQGTNQWEQFF. The CDR3 DNA sequence: TGTGCCAGCAGCCTACAAGGGACTAACCAGTGGGAGCAGTTCTTC.

V gene TRBV10-3 combines with J gene TRBJ1-1, with 9 nucleotides matching TRBD1. Trimming cost V 0 bases and J 13 bases; bases outside gene matches: 6. There are 13 residues in the CDR3. Germline CDR1 is ENHRY and CDR2 is SYGVKD. The CDR3 protein is CAISESEGTGFFF. CDR3 sequence (DNA): TGTGCCATCAGTGAGTCGGAGGGGACAGGGTTTTTCTTT.

This chain uses TRBV11-3 with TRBJ2-3, with 10 bases matching TRBD2. This CDR3 has 17 residues. The V gene's germline CDR1 is SGHNT and CDR2 YENEEA. V was pared by 4 bases and J by 0 bases, with 7 bases of the junction left unmatched. The CDR3 loop is CASSYTLAGASTDTQYF. Written as DNA, the CDR3 is TGTGCCAGCAGCTACACCCTAGCGGGAGCTAGCACAGATACGCAGTATTTT.

Only a few counts were recorded for this clonotype. The V call is TRBV4-1, the J call TRBJ2-3; no firm D call. V was clipped by 1 base and J by 2 bases, with 13 bases between them. CDR1 is MGHRA, CDR2 YSYEKL, per germline. The CDR3 runs 16 residues. The DNA for the CDR3 is TGCGCCAGCAGCCAAGTACTGTCGGCTGCCACAGATACGCAGTATTTT. Its protein product is CASSQVLSAATDTQYF.

The sample holds many counts of this clonotype. The chain couples TRBV12-3 or TRBV12-4 to TRBJ1-6, with D tentatively TRBD1 (5 bases). Trimming removed 6 bases at V and 8 bases at J, with 11 bases between. This CDR3 has 13 amino acids. The CDR3 loop reads CASRRTGDSPLHF. The CDR3 bases are TGTGCCAGCAGGCGTACAGGCGATTCACCCCTCCACTTT.

The chain carries TRBV6-1 and TRBJ2-3, with TRBD2 matching over 7 bases. The V segment lost 7 bases and the J segment 5 bases; nucleotides outside the gene matches: 12. Germline V gives CDR1 MNHNS, CDR2 SASEGT. This CDR3 region has 15 residues. CDR3 sequence: CASMRGGPAGDTQYF. CDR3 sequence (DNA): TGTGCCAGCATGAGGGGAGGGCCGGCGGGAGATACGCAGTATTTT.

The chain carries TRBV20-1 and TRBJ2-6; no firm D call. V shed 3 bases and J shed 0 bases, with 12 bases lying between them. The CDR3 has 16 amino acids. CDR1 is DFQATT and CDR2 is SNEGSKA in the germline V gene (reference sequence). CDR3 coding DNA: TGCAGTGCTAGTCGGCGAGTTAGCTCTGGGGCCAACGTCCTGACTTTC. Translating it yields CSASRRVSSGANVLTF.

This clonotype was counted only a few times. The CDR3 sequence is CASSEAGDYGYTF. The CDR3 nucleotides read TGTGCCAGCAGTGAAGCAGGGGACTATGGCTACACCTTC. The chain joins TRBV6-1 to TRBJ1-2; a possible D gene is TRBD1 (5 bases). The ends were cut back, 0 bases at V and 3 bases at J, with 5 bases in the middle. Germline CDR1 MNHNS, CDR2 SASEGT. This CDR3 region has 13 residues.

This clonotype was recorded a few times. The chain combines TRBV5-1 with TRBJ1-5; D gene uncertain. There are 15 residues in the CDR3. Trimming removed 3 bases at V and 3 bases at J, with 13 bases between. Germline-derived CDR1 and CDR2 are SGHRS and YFSETQ. DNA for the CDR3: TGCGCCAGCAGCTGGTCGGGAGCGGTCAATCAGCCCCAGCATTTT. Translation gives CASSWSGAVNQPQHF.

The sample holds many counts of this clonotype. The V call is TRBV29-1, the J call TRBJ1-5; D gene ambiguous. Between the trimmed V and J ends, which lost 4 bases and 1 base, there was a span of 5 bases. Germline loops: CDR1 SQVTM, CDR2 ANQGSEA. The CDR3 covers 12 residues. In DNA, the CDR3 is TGCAGCGTTGGGCAGAGCAATCAGCCCCAGCATTTT. It codes for CSVGQSNQPQHF.

This clonotype has a handful of counts. This sequence joins TRBV15 and TRBJ1-4; TRBD1 might be the D (5 bases). This CDR3 region has 16 residues. V lost 5 bases and J lost 5, with 18 bases in between. Germline CDR1 is LNHNV and CDR2 is YYDKDF (reference sequence). The CDR3 DNA reads TGTGCCACCAGCGCCCAGGGAGATTTGTCCAATGAAAAACTGTTTTTT. Translation gives CATSAQGDLSNEKLFF.

This clonotype showed up many times. The V and J genes are TRBV5-1 and TRBJ2-5, with a tentative D call TRBD2 (5 bases). CDR1 and CDR2 (germline): SGHRS, YFSETQ. The CDR3 loop spans 14 amino acids. V was shortened by 3 bases and J by 10 bases, with 19 bases between the two germline ends. The chain's CDR3 is CASSWGPDSWDQYF. The CDR3 DNA is TGCGCCAGCAGCTGGGGTCCGGACTCTTGGGACCAGTACTTC. The variable domain in full, with the rest retrieved from reference TRBV5-1 and TRBJ2-5, is KAGVTQTPRYLIKTRGQQVTLSCSPISGHRSVSWYQQTPGQGLQFLFEYFSETQRNKGNFPGRFSGRQFSNSRSEMNVSTLELGDSALYLCASSWGPDSWDQYFGPGTRLLVL.

This clonotype has just a few counts. The chain recombines TRBV6-2 or TRBV6-3 with TRBJ2-1, with 7 bases aligning to TRBD2. The V segment lost 6 bases and the J segment 4 bases; nucleotides outside the gene matches: 6. The CDR3 runs 14 residues. The V gene's germline CDR1 is MNHEY and CDR2 SVGEGT. The DNA of the CDR3 is TGTGCCAGCAGCTTTCCAGCGGGATACAATGAGCAGTTCTTC. This translates into CASSFPAGYNEQFF.

The sample holds many counts of this clonotype. The rearrangement joins TRBV20-1 to TRBJ2-5; D might be TRBD2 (6 bases). Germline V CDR1 and CDR2: DFQATT, SNEGSKA (reference sequence). The CDR3 spans 15 residues. Trimming shortened V by 2 bases and J by 1 base, and 14 bases separated the two germline ends. This chain's CDR3 is CSARWVASAQETQYF. CDR3 DNA sequence: TGCAGTGCTAGATGGGTGGCTAGCGCCCAAGAGACCCAGTACTTC.

V gene TRBV6-5 combines with J gene TRBJ2-1; D gene uncertain. The CDR3 has 8 amino acids. Germline CDR1 and CDR2: MNHEY and SVGAGI. V lost 10 bases to trimming and J lost 5 bases, with 0 bases between them. This CDR3 is CANNEQFF. The CDR3 nucleotides are TGTGCCAACAATGAGCAGTTCTTC.

Ten or more counts support this clonotype. V gene TRBV5-1 combines with J gene TRBJ2-1; perhaps TRBD1 as D (6 bases). Per the germline V gene, CDR1 is SGHRS and CDR2 is YFSETQ. The CDR3 is made up of 16 amino acids. Trimming left V 2 bases short and J 0 bases short, with 12 bases between. DNA for the CDR3: TGCGCCAGCAGCTTTGGGGGCGGAAGCTCCTACAATGAGCAGTTCTTC. Its translation is CASSFGGGSSYNEQFF.

This clonotype was found a few times. For the CDR3, the DNA is TGCAGTGCTAGATTTCTAGCGGGAGGGCCTGGGACCCAGTACTTC. It encodes CSARFLAGGPGTQYF. This chain joins TRBV20-1 and TRBJ2-5; 12 bases align to TRBD2. CDR1 and CDR2 from the germline V gene are DFQATT and SNEGSKA (reference sequence). V shed 2 bases and J 7 bases; nucleotides not matched to a gene: 8. The CDR3 consists of 15 residues.

Ten or more counts support this clonotype. This sequence joins TRBV9 and TRBJ1-2, with TRBD1 identical over 8 bases. Germline lookup yields CDR1 SGDLS and CDR2 YYNGEE. CDR3 length: 15 amino acids. V shed 1 base and J 2 bases; nucleotides not matched to a gene: 4. The CDR3, as DNA: TGTGCCAGCAGCGTACAAGGGACAGGCAACTATGGCTACACCTTC. This sequence encodes CASSVQGTGNYGYTF.